What follows is one T cell receptor beta chain and its context. Its specific antigen is unknown. Base qualities are not provided; no much larger clone lies one nucleotide away. The sample belongs to a study of T cell repertoires in cytomegalovirus infection (dated by TCRdb to between 2017 and 2020). A note on the overall study: Donor HLA type was relevant to the analysis, because carriage of CMV infection together with the matching HLA type was indicated by public TCR beta signatures.

The sequencer listed for this sample is Illumina HiSeq 1500. Through fastp at Q25 and MiXCR, TCRdb rebuilt clones from the public reads, retaining in-frame beta chains. Under each unique CDR3 protein, matching rows form one entry showing the most common genes and DNA. This sample lists fewer than 400,000 distinct CDR3 sequences; roughly 18% were detected once. Under 9% of the sample belongs to the ten largest clones. The paper's findings and limits, for the study overall: Carriers of CMV infection plus the relevant HLA type were discriminated by the cumulative frequency of public TCR beta family members in the study cohort and in an independent approximately 340-donor cohort. The ex vivo response was dominated by HLA-C-restricted CMV-specific TCR beta clonotypes, and the single most frequent clonotype in two of eight donors was supplied by these HLA-C-restricted clonotypes.

V is pruned by 5 bases and J by 12 bases, leaving 7 bases of the junction without a gene match. Inclusive of the bounding cysteine and phenylalanine, the CDR3 is 13 residues long. Solely the CDR3 DNA is kept, with 39 bases framed from the first base. From a lookup of the germline V gene (reference sequence), CDR1 and CDR2 are MNHNY and SVGAGI. The sample comprised PBMCs. The sequence came from a human donor in good health (CMV status not recorded). Some clones in this sample may be carry-over from other donors' samples. In this chain, TRBV6-6 is recombined with TRBJ1-6, with 7 bases in between that match TRBD1. The sequenced DNA is TGTGCCAGCAGTAGGGACAGCTTTAAACCCCTCCACTTT. Protein translation: CASSRDSFKPLHF.